This T cell receptor beta chain was sequenced during a study of regulatory T cells in long-lasting Graves disease (dated by TCRdb to the early 2020s). For context, the study as a whole: Antithyroid drugs had been taken for less than 3 months by newly diagnosed Graves' disease patients. TCR sequencing covered some 13 persistent and around 20 newly diagnosed Graves' disease patients, some 33 samples in total. The study took place in China and was registered as a clinical trial. Patients with persistent Graves' disease were compared with patients with newly diagnosed Graves' disease using TCR sequencing and RNA sequencing of peripheral blood. Study-level results and caveats: Persistent disease showed preferential use of TRBV28, TRBJ1-2 and TRBJ2-5, whereas newly diagnosed disease favored TRBV20-1 and TRBJ2-1. Compared with newly diagnosed patients, persistent Graves' disease patients had lower TCR Shannon entropy and fewer highly expanded clones, which suggests clonal expansion. Peripheral blood alone was examined, since thyroid tissue, which constituted the primary lesion, could not be accessed. The authors noted that the small sample size was a limitation that may lower accuracy. Sequencing and analysis were restricted to the TCR beta chain. More public clonotypes were shared among persistent patients (2,741) than among newly diagnosed patients (roughly 1,000).

V is cut by 3 bases and J by 1 base, and the space between the germline ends is 12 bases. The germline V gene (reference sequence) sets CDR1 to LNHDA and CDR2 to SQIVND. Inclusive of the bounding cysteine and phenylalanine, the CDR3 is 15 residues long. The kept DNA is CDR3 alone, 45 bases in frame from the first base. In the paper's terms, the time point label means: newly diagnosed GD, antithyroid drugs for less than 3 months. RNA was extracted from PBMCs in TRIzol for both TCR sequencing and RNA sequencing. The diagnosis of Graves' disease followed American Thyroid Association guidelines. Patients for the study were recruited at an endocrinology department in Xi'an, China. Each patient gave around 9 milliliters of peripheral blood, collected in an EDTA anticoagulant tube. PBMCs were isolated by Ficoll Paque Plus density gradient separation without further T cell sorting. An Agilent 2100 Bioanalyzer and agarose gel were used to assess RNA quality, and a NanoDrop 2000 was used to measure RNA concentration.

Worth noting for this clonotype: This receptor's antigen is unknown. No base qualities exist here, and no much larger clone lies one base off it.

The library was obtained by multiplex PCR. Sequencing was carried out with an Illumina HiSeq 4000. CDR3 regions were amplified by Arm-PCR with iRepertoire HTBI primers to construct TCR beta libraries. Before sequencing, the PCR products went through gel purification. From the authors' description of their analysis: Across samples, about 64 TRBV and roughly 15 TRBJ segments were identified and used for gene usage analysis of CDR3 amino acid clonotypes. Filtered high-quality paired reads were merged into contigs using COPE and FqMerger. Contigs were aligned with BLAST to IMGT TRBV, TRBD and TRBJ reference genes, and CDR3 was defined per IMGT. Highly expanded clones were defined as clonotypes with a frequency above 0.1%. Shannon entropy was used to measure repertoire diversity, and the Gini coefficient was used to measure V-J evenness. Public clonotypes were defined as clonotypes shared by more than one individual. The public reads were reanalyzed by TCRdb: fastp trimming at Q25, MiXCR alignment, in-frame beta chains only. Here each entry gathers all rows of one CDR3 protein and keeps the most common genes and DNA. Here the V and J calls rest on TCRdb's processing, not on the authors' analysis. For this sample the table gives about 560,000 distinct CDR3 sequences, of which more than 15% were detected only once. Together, the top ten hold 12% of the sample.

These data are also associated with another study on T cells in Graves' hyperthyroidism and ophthalmopathy. Per that second paper: Stable Graves' hyperthyroidism was defined as the absence of progression to ophthalmopathy over 18 months of follow-up. Hyperthyroidism patients were newly diagnosed, had a disease duration of under 2 months, and were aged 18 to 65 years. Any patient with an uncontrolled infection, another autoimmune disease, pregnancy or lactation was excluded. Diagnoses were established on the basis of clinical symptoms, serum thyroxine and TRAb, thyroid ultrasound, and orbital computed tomography. For the first round of RT-PCR on the TCR CDR3, the HTBI primer set was used together with the Qiagen OneStep RT-PCR kit. Most expanded thyroid clonotypes (frequency above 0.001) were also found in blood, which suggests that blood repertoires may mirror thyroid immune responses. In cross-validation, a model built on a 13 V-J signature told ophthalmopathy apart from stable hyperthyroidism with approximately 90% sensitivity and about 81% specificity, and in testing the same model reached 80%/75%. In validation, progression to ophthalmopathy was predicted by the model with 70% to 71% sensitivity and under 85% specificity, a median of 6.5 months before onset. To identify distinguishing TCR V-J signatures, a discovery cohort of around 100 patients was used, comprising under 45 with Graves' ophthalmopathy and approximately 58 with stable Graves' hyperthyroidism. Whether ophthalmopathy could be predicted prospectively was tested in an independent validation cohort made up of 18 hyperthyroidism patients plus 17 patients who later progressed to ophthalmopathy. For training and testing, the roughly 93 patients in the discovery cohort were randomly divided in a 7:3 ratio. Thyroid tissue and blood T-cell repertoires from six Graves' hyperthyroidism patients were also compared in the study. After sampling, hyperthyroidism patients received methimazole starting at 30 mg daily, and ophthalmopathy patients received high-dose intravenous methylprednisolone. Libraries were constructed in a second round of multiplex PCR, after which size selection and purification were carried out. Paired-end sequencing of the libraries was performed with 100 bp reads on an Illumina HiSeq2000. SOAPnuke was used to process the raw data, removing reads that contained adapters or uncalled bases, had a mean Phred below 15, or lacked an exact match to the constant primer or identifier. High-quality paired reads were merged with COPE v1.2.5, and unique nucleotide sequences were defined as clonotypes. MiTCR v1.1 was used to align the clonotypes against IMGT TRBV, TRBD and TRBJ reference segments. The analysis included only V-J combinations with a frequency above 0.0001, which together covered 99.2% of the repertoires. A TCS score was defined as the ratio of F50 (clonal expansion) to E x V (chaos), with BLOSUM62-based TCRdist applied between CDR3 peptides within each V-J. Welch's t-statistics and random forest reduced approximately 520 V-J features to under 15, which were used in a naive Bayes classifier (R e1071). No statistical method was used to fix the sample size in advance, and group allocation was not hidden from the investigators. According to the paper, TCR Vbeta CDR3 sequencing was carried out on more than 120 peripheral blood samples, which came from 40 to 45 ophthalmopathy, some 73 hyperthyroidism and roughly 17 progressor patients.

The specimen was peripheral blood mononuclear cells (PBMCs), collected at new diagnosis, from a patient treated with antithyroid drugs. The origin of this receptor is a man younger than 35 with Graves disease. Donor details come from another sample of the same person, matched by shared clones. The chain is assembled from TRBV19 and TRBJ1-1, with the D gene uncertain. The DNA sequence is TGTGCCAGTAGTATTACCGGGATACCGAACACTGAAGCTTTCTTT. This encodes CASSITGIPNTEAFF.